Sequencing of this TCR beta chain was carried out in a study of regulatory T cells in long-lasting Graves disease. Overall study results and limits: Graves' patients with persistent disease showed TCR diversity lower than patients newly diagnosed. When disease was persistent, TRBV28, TRBJ1-2 and TRBJ2-5 were the favored segments.

The sample's time point: persistent/refractory GD, antithyroid drugs over 5 years with positive TRAb. The TCR library was made from RNA extracted from PBMCs. Relying on iRepertoire HTBI primers and Arm-PCR of CDR3 regions, the team built TCR beta libraries. TCRdb re-analysed the multiplex PCR reads in MiXCR, keeping a single row per CDR3 protein. Seen here are a few hundred thousand distinct CDR3 sequences, 20% to 25% observed once, and the top ten hold less than 9%. This clonotype has a count of ten or more. Antigen specificity is unknown. The V and J ends lost 3 bases and 2 bases respectively, with 8 bases between them. From germline, CDR1 is MNHEY and CDR2 SMNVEV (reference sequence). CDR3 length: 13 amino acids.

The sample here was peripheral blood mononuclear cells (PBMCs), taken when the disease was refractory, from a patient treated with antithyroid drugs. The chain has TRBV27 and TRBJ2-7, with D unresolved. This receptor was obtained from a female donor with Graves disease. CDR3 DNA sequence: TGTGCCAGCAGTTTTACGAATGCCTACGAGCAGTACTTC. As protein: CASSFTNAYEQYF.